A single sample gave rise to the 7 T cell receptor beta chains below, sequenced in a study of CXCR3-negative and CXCR3-positive naive CD8 T cells. 5' RACE with UMI labels generated the TRB cDNA libraries. TCRdb reprocessed the 5' RACE reads and reports one entry per CDR3 protein, with no DNA. Its table lists about 23,000 distinct CDR3 sequences. Sequencing was carried out using naive CXCR3- CD8+ T cells from blood. Subset defined: CD45RO-CCR7+CD27+CD95- naive CD8+ T cells lacking CXCR3 (TNR3-). Receptors were obtained from a human donor in good health. Some clones in this sample may be carry-over from other donors' samples.

Measured by frequency, this clonotype is medium-sized. CDR3 protein: CASSQEGTSGAYNEQFF. This chain joins TRBV4-2 and TRBJ2-1; TCRdb proposes TRBD2, but this gene call is untestable without DNA. This CDR3 contains 17 residues. Germline loops: CDR1 LGHNA, CDR2 YNFKEQ.

The chain joins TRBV10-3 to TRBJ2-7; TCRdb's D call, TRBD2, is unchecked because there is no DNA. Germline CDR1 is ENHRY and CDR2 is SYGVKD. The CDR3 totals 15 residues. The CDR3 reads CAISESRLGTYEQYF.

The CDR3 spells CASSERNRGVHLGGPQHF. The chain has TRBV28 and TRBJ1-5; without DNA, the TCRdb call of TRBD1 cannot be checked. The CDR3 runs 18 residues. The germline CDR1 and CDR2 sequences are MDHEN and SYDVKM.

The chain recombines TRBV7-3 with TRBJ2-2; TCRdb's assignment of TRBD1 cannot be checked, as there is no DNA. Per the germline V gene, CDR1 is SGHTA and CDR2 is FQGTGA. The CDR3 length is 14 residues. CDR3 loop: CASSPGHNTGELFF.

This clonotype shows up as medium-sized by frequency. The chain carries TRBV29-1 and TRBJ2-1; no DNA is available, so the TRBD2 call from TCRdb remains unchecked. The CDR3 sequence is 14 residues long. The germline V gene has CDR1 SQVTM and CDR2 ANQGSEA. This CDR3 is CSVVGLVGYNEQFF.

J is TRBJ2-7 and V is TRBV25-1; TCRdb selects TRBD2, and the lack of DNA leaves this call unchecked. The germline V gene has CDR1 MGHDK and CDR2 SYGVNS. This CDR3 is built from 14 residues. Here the CDR3 reads CASSEFGREVEQCF.

This chain joins TRBV6-2 or TRBV6-3 and TRBJ2-3. Germline CDR1 MNHEY, CDR2 SVGEGT. The CDR3 has 15 amino acids. This chain's CDR3 is CASSSDRGYTDTQYF.